This T cell receptor (beta chain) is from a study of vaccination effects on CD4 cells after COVID-19. Study information: Before sequencing took place, the ViraFEST assay used viral peptide pools to expand antigen-specific CD4+ T cells. The participants, recipients of two vaccine doses, got either BNT162b2 or mRNA-1273. The study obtained samples from two convalescent patients 16 days and one week before vaccination.

Germline CDR1 SEHNR, CDR2 FQNEAQ (reference sequence). This CDR3 contains 18 residues. V lost 5 bases and J lost 13, with 30 bases in between. Following an approximately 11-day culture, CD4+ T cells were purified. Each culture had half its medium swapped for IL-2 medium on days 3 and 7. The table came from immunoSEQ multiplex PCR; TCRdb's copy has only in-frame clones and leaves some out. This table holds more than 40,000 clones, about 76% found once. Comments on this clone: The antigen remains undetermined.

The chain is built from TRBV7-9 and TRBJ1-6; a weak D match, TRBD1 (6 bases). This clonotype was obtained from a human donor who had a prior SARS-CoV-2 infection. The sample here was CD4+ T cells from PBMCs cultured without peptide, taken before COVID-19 vaccination. The CDR3 sequence is CASSPQLTGQMWKRPLHF. CDR3 DNA: TGTGCCAGCAGCCCCCAATTGACAGGTCAGATGTGGAAGAGGCCCCTCCACTTT.